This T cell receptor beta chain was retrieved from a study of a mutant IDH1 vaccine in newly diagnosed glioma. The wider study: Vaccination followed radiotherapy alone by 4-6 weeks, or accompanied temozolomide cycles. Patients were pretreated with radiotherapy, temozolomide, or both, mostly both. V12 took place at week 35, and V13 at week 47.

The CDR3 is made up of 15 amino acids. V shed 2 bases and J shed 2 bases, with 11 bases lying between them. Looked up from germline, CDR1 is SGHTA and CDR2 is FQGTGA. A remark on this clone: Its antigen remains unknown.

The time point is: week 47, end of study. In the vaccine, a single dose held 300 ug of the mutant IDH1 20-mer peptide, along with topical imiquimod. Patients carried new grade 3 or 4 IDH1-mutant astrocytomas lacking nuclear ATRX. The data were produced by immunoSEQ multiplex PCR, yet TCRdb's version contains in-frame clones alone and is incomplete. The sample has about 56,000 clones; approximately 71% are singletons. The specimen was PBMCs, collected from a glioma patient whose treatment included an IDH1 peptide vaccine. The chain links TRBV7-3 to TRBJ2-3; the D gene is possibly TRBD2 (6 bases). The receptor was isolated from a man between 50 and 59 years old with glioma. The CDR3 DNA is TGTGCCAGCAGCTTAGGAGCGGGCACCACAGATACGCAGTATTTT. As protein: CASSLGAGTTDTQYF.